These 9 T cell receptor beta chains were all obtained from the same sample, sequenced in a study of cytomegalovirus exposure and HLA in healthy donors. The PCR used 60 Vbeta and 13 Jbeta primers. The protocol was immunoSEQ multiplex PCR, while the TCRdb copy is restricted to in-frame clones and leaves out a portion. The sample includes approximately 160,000 clones, approximately 80% seen only once; the top ten take approximately 1.8%. The sample comprised PBMCs. The receptor source for this set is a woman between 25 and 40 years old in good health and CMV-seronegative.

The genes are TRBV27 and TRBJ1-4, with 10 bases fitting TRBD1. The CDR3 covers 15 residues. Germline lookup yields CDR1 MNHEY and CDR2 SMNVEV (reference sequence). Unmatched junction bases numbered 8, after V lost 10 bases and J lost 3 bases. Here the CDR3 reads CATGRQGAANEKLFF. CDR3 DNA sequence: TGTGCCACCGGTCGACAGGGGGCGGCTAATGAAAAACTGTTTTTT.

The chain employs TRBV6-1 and TRBJ1-1; 7 bases are shared with TRBD1. This CDR3 contains 14 residues. The V gene end was trimmed by 8 bases and the J gene end by 1 base; junction bases not matched to a gene: 7. CDR1 and CDR2 from the germline V gene are MNHNS and SASEGT. The CDR3 DNA reads TGTGCCAGCCAACTACGACAGGGGAACACTGAAGCTTTCTTT. Translated: CASQLRQGNTEAFF.

The chain joins TRBV5-1 to TRBJ2-1; D perhaps matches TRBD1 (6 bases). Germline loops: CDR1 SGHRS, CDR2 YFSETQ. The CDR3 has 12 amino acids. Between the trimmed V and J ends, which lost 5 bases and 6 bases, there was a span of 9 bases. This CDR3 reads CASRVGANEQFF. In nucleotides, the CDR3 is TGCGCCAGCAGAGTGGGGGCCAATGAGCAGTTCTTC.

The gene calls are TRBV19 and TRBJ2-2, with TRBD1 as a possible D gene (6 bases). The CDR3 covers 12 residues. V lost 1 base, J lost 14 bases, and 11 bases lay in between. Looked up from germline, CDR1 is LNHDA and CDR2 is SQIVND (reference sequence). The CDR3 coding sequence is TGTGCCAGTAGTATAGGGGGGCCCGAACTGTTTTTT. This gives the protein CASSIGGPELFF.

This chain connects TRBV27 to TRBJ2-7, with 10 nucleotides matching TRBD2. V was pared by 8 bases and J by 2 bases, with 18 bases of the junction left unmatched. This CDR3 has 18 amino acids. Germline values: CDR1 MNHEY, CDR2 SMNVEV (reference sequence). CDR3: CASSSPPQLAGFPYEQYF. The CDR3 region has the DNA TGTGCCAGCTCGTCCCCCCCTCAACTAGCGGGATTTCCCTACGAGCAGTACTTC.

The chain is built from TRBV2 and TRBJ1-2; 9 bases fit TRBD1. The CDR3 is 15 residues long. Trimming removed 3 bases from V and 5 bases from J; junction bases left unmatched: 7. Germline V CDR1 and CDR2: SNHLY, FYNNEI. The CDR3 loop reads CASSDRQGVFYGYTF. The CDR3 DNA reads as TGTGCCAGCAGTGACCGACAGGGGGTTTTTTATGGCTACACCTTC.

The chain employs TRBV4-2 and TRBJ2-1; TRBD2 matches at 9 bases. V trimming: 8 bases; J trimming: 7 bases; junction bases outside the gene matches: 15. This CDR3 comprises 16 residues. CDR1 LGHNA and CDR2 YNFKEQ come from the germline V gene. In DNA, the CDR3 is TGTGCCAGCGTGGGACTAGCTCCATTAGGGGGTAATGAGCAGTTCTTC. Protein sequence: CASVGLAPLGGNEQFF.

This clone was seen only a few times. The chain couples TRBV10-3 to TRBJ2-7; a weak D match, TRBD1 (6 bases). Germline CDR1 and CDR2: ENHRY and SYGVKD. CDR3 length equals 11 residues. The V end lost 2 bases, the J end lost 9 bases, and 8 bases lay between the germline ends. The CDR3 here is CAISETGRQYF. The CDR3, as DNA: TGTGCCATCAGTGAGACAGGGAGGCAGTACTTC.

This clone appeared a few times. V gene TRBV2 combines with J gene TRBJ1-1, with D uncertain. Germline V gives CDR1 SNHLY, CDR2 FYNNEI. This CDR3 is 15 amino acids long. V shed 3 bases and J shed 10 bases, with 21 bases lying between them. Written as DNA, the CDR3 is TGTGCCAGCAGTGAGTGGAGCCCCGTTTACTGGCCAGCTTTCTTT. Its translation: CASSEWSPVYWPAFF.